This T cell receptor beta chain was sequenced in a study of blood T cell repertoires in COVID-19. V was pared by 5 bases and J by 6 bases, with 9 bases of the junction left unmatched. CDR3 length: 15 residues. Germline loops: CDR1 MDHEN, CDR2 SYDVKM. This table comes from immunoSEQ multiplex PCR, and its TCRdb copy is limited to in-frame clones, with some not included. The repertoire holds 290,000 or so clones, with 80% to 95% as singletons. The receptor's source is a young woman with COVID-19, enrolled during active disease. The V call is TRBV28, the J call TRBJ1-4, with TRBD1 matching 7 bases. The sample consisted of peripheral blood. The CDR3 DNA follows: TGTGCCAGCAGTGTTTCGACAGGGTCCTATGAAAAACTGTTTTTT. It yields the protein CASSVSTGSYEKLFF.